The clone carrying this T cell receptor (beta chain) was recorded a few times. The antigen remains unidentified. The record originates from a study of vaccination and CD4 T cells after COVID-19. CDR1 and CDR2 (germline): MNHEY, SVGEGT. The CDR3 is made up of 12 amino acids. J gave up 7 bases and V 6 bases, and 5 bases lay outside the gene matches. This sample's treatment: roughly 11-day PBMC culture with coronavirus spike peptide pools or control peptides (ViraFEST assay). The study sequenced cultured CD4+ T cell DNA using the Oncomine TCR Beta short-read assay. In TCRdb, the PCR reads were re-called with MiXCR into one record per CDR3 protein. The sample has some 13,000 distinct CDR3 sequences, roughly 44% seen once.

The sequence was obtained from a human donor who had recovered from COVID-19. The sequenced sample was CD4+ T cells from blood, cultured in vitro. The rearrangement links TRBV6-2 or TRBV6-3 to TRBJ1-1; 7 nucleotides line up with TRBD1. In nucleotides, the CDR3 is TGTGCCAGCAGACCCGACAGGGTTGAAGCTTTCTTT. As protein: CASRPDRVEAFF.